This T cell receptor (beta chain) was sequenced in a study of vaccination effects on CD4 cells after COVID-19. About the research overall: Sampling occurred a median 72 days post second dose, range 14 to 241.

Germline loops: CDR1 SGHTA, CDR2 FQGNSA. J was trimmed by 2 bases and V by 2 bases; bases with no gene match: 3. The CDR3 sequence is 15 residues long. After roughly 9 days in culture, the CD4+ T cells were isolated. The person acquired a PCR-confirmed SARS-CoV-2 infection between March and December 2020. Vaccine administered to participants consisted of two doses of either BNT162b2 or mRNA-1273. Only in-frame clones appear in the TCRdb table, and some are missing; sequencing was by immunoSEQ multiplex PCR. This table holds tens of thousands of clones, 76% found once. Concerning this clone: What it recognizes is unknown.

This sequence originates from a human donor who had a prior SARS-CoV-2 infection. V usage is TRBV7-2 and J usage is TRBJ2-7; TRBD2 matches 10 bases. The specimen comprised CD4+ T cells from PBMCs cultured without peptide, sampled after COVID-19 vaccination. The DNA for the CDR3 is TGTGCCAGCAGCTTACTAGCGGGAGTAGCCTACGAGCAGTACTTC. Translated: CASSLLAGVAYEQYF.